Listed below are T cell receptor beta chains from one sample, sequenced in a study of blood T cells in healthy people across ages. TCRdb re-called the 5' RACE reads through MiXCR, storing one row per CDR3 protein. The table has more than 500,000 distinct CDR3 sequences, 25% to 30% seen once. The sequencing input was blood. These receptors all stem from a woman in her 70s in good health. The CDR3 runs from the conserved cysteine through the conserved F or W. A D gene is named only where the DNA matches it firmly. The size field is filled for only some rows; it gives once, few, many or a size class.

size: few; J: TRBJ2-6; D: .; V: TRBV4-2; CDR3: CASSQGSNSGANVLTF; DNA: TGTGCCAGCAGCCAAGGGAGTAACTCTGGGGCCAACGTCCTGACTTTC
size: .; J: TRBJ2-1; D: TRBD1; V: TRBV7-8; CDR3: CASSSLGGGEQFF; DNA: TGTGCCAGCAGCTCCTTAGGGGGCGGGGAGCAGTTCTTC
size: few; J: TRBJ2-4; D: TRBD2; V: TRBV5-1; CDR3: CASSLAEGGRIKNIQYF; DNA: TGCGCCAGCAGCTTGGCCGAGGGAGGGAGAATCAAAAACATTCAGTACTTC
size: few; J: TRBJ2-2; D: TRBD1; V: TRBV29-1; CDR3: CSVDRGLGELFF; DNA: TGCAGCGTTGACAGGGGGCTTGGGGAGCTGTTTTTT
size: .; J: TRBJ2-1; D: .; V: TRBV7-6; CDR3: CASSFSVSAHEQFF; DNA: TGTGCCAGCAGCTTTTCTGTATCGGCTCATGAGCAGTTCTTC
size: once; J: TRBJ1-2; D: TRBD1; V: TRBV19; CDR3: CATLRQGAYGYTF; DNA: TGTGCCACCCTTAGACAGGGGGCATATGGCTACACCTTC
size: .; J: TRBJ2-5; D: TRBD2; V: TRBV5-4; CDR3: CASSFGTSGETQYF; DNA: TGTGCCAGCAGCTTTGGGACTAGCGGAGAGACCCAGTACTTC
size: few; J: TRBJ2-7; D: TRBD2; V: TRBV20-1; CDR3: CSAPIAGGAAYEQYF; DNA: TGCAGTGCTCCTATAGCGGGGGGCGCCGCCTACGAGCAGTACTTC
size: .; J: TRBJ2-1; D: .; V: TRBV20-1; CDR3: CSADHRNNEQFF; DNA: TGCAGTGCCGATCATCGGAACAATGAGCAGTTCTTC
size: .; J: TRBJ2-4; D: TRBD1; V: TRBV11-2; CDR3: CASSLQLGQGAKNIQYF; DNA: TGTGCCAGCAGCTTACAGTTGGGACAGGGAGCCAAAAACATTCAGTACTTC
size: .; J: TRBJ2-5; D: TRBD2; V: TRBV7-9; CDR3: CASSPPRLAVQETQYF; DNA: TGTGCCAGCAGCCCCCCGCGACTAGCGGTCCAAGAGACCCAGTACTTC
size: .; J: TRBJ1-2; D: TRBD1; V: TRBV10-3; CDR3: CAIRPPDRGLHGYTF; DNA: TGTGCCATCAGGCCCCCCGACAGGGGGCTGCATGGCTACACCTTC
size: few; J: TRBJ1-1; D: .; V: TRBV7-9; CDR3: CASSFARAMNTEAFF; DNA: TGTGCCAGCAGCTTCGCCAGGGCTATGAACACTGAAGCTTTCTTT
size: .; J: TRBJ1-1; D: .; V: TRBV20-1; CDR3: CSARDRGFGEAFF; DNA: TGCAGTGCTAGAGATCGAGGGTTTGGTGAAGCTTTCTTT
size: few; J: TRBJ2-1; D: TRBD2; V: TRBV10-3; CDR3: CATSWTSGTYNEQFF; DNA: TGTGCCACGAGCTGGACTAGCGGGACATACAATGAGCAGTTCTTC
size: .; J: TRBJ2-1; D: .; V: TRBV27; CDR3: CASSDINNEQFF; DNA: TGTGCCAGCAGCGATATTAACAATGAGCAGTTCTTC
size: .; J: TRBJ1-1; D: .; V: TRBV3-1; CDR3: CASSQDNGSEGAFF; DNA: TGTGCCAGCAGCCAAGATAACGGCTCGGAAGGAGCTTTCTTT
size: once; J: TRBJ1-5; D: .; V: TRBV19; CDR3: CASGDGGNQPQHF; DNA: TGTGCCAGTGGAGACGGAGGCAATCAGCCCCAGCATTTT
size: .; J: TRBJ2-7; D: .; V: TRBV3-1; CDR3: CASSQEGNSYEQYF; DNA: TGTGCCAGCAGCCAAGAAGGGAACTCCTACGAGCAGTACTTC
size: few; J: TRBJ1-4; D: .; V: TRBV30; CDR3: CAWSVRAEKLFF; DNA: TGTGCCTGGAGTGTAAGAGCCGAAAAACTGTTTTTT
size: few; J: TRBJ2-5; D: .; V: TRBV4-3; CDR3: CASSQRGWDLQETQYF; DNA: TGCGCCAGCAGCCAGAGGGGGTGGGACTTACAAGAGACCCAGTACTTC
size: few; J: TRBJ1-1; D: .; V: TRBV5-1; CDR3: CASSLMGGTEAFF; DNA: TGCGCCAGCAGCTTGATGGGGGGGACTGAAGCTTTCTTT
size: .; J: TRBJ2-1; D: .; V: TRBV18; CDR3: CASSPWTSTGEQFF; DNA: TGTGCCAGCTCACCATGGACTTCCACGGGTGAGCAGTTCTTC
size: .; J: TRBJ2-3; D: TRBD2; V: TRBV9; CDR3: CASSARTSGATDTQYF; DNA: TGTGCCAGCAGCGCCCGAACTAGCGGGGCCACAGATACGCAGTATTTT
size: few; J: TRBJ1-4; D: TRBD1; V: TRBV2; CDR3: CASGAFGDRGEKLFF; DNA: TGTGCCAGCGGGGCTTTCGGGGACAGGGGTGAAAAACTGTTTTTT
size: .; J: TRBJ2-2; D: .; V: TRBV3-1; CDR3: CASSQGPSATGELFF; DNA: TGTGCCAGCAGCCAAGGTCCGTCAGCGACCGGGGAGCTGTTTTTT
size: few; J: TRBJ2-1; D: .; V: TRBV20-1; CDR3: CSARLPGARGYNEQFF; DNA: TGCAGTGCTCGTCTCCCGGGGGCTAGGGGATACAATGAGCAGTTCTTC
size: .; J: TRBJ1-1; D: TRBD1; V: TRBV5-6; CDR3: CASSRQGPGRTEAFF; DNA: TGTGCCAGCAGCCGACAGGGGCCCGGGCGGACTGAAGCTTTCTTT
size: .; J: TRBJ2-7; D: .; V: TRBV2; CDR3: CASSEPRTNNYEQYF; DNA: TGTGCCAGCAGTGAACCCCGGACGAATAACTACGAGCAGTACTTC
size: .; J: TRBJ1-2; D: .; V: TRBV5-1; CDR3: CASSLARAGASDGYTF; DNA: TGCGCCAGCAGCTTGGCCAGGGCGGGGGCATCTGATGGCTACACCTTC
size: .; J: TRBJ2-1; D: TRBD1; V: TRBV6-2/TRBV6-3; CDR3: CASSYSRQGKNEQFF; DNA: TGTGCCAGCAGTTACTCTAGACAGGGGAAGAATGAGCAGTTCTTC
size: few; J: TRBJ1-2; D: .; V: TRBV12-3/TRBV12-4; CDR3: CASSGYYGYTF; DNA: TGTGCCAGCAGCGGTTACTATGGCTACACCTTC
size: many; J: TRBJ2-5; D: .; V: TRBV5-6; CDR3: CASSLMKTQYF; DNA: TGTGCCAGCAGCTTGATGAAGACCCAGTACTTC
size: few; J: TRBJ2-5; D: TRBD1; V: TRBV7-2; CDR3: CASSLGGQAQETQYF; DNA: TGTGCCAGCAGCTTAGGGGGACAGGCGCAAGAGACCCAGTACTTC
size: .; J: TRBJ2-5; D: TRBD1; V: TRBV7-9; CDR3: CASDRAEGQETQYF; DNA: TGTGCCAGCGACAGGGCCGAGGGGCAAGAGACCCAGTACTTC
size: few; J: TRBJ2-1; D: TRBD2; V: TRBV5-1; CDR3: CASSAPGTSVVNEQFF; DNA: TGCGCCAGCAGCGCACCCGGGACTAGCGTGGTTAATGAGCAGTTCTTC
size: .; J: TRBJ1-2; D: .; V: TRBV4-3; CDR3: CASSQGGRFPSHGYTF; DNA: TGCGCCAGCAGCCAAGGGGGTAGGTTCCCAAGCCATGGCTACACCTTC
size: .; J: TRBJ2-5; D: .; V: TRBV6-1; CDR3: CASNRLVDFQETQYF; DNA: TGTGCCAGCAATAGGCTCGTGGACTTCCAAGAGACCCAGTACTTC
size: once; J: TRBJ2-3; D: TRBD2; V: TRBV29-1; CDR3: CSVDSGANTDTQYF; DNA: TGCAGCGTTGATAGCGGGGCGAACACAGATACGCAGTATTTT
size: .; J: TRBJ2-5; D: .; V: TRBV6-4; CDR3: CASSAHWGETQYF; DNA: TGTGCCAGCAGTGCACACTGGGGAGAGACCCAGTACTTC